This passage covers 23 T cell receptor beta chains from one sample sequenced in a study of control samples from healthy donors and cancer patients. Assay used: immunoSEQ multiplex PCR; TCRdb lists only in-frame clones, some missing. The sample carries tens of thousands of clones, approximately 86% recorded once. The sequencing sample was made of blood. Receptors were obtained from a man between 25 and 39 years old in good health.

The chain joins TRBV5-1 to TRBJ2-1; no clear D gene. Looked up from germline, CDR1 is SGHRS and CDR2 is YFSETQ. V shed 0 bases and J shed 6 bases, with 10 bases lying between them. The length of the CDR3 is 14 residues. CDR3 loop: CASSLVQNLNEQFF. The CDR3 DNA reads as TGCGCCAGCAGCTTGGTACAGAACCTCAATGAGCAGTTCTTC.

This clone showed up just a few times. The chain carries TRBV5-5 and TRBJ2-1; TRBD1 agrees at 7 bases. V lost 5 bases to trimming and J lost 0 bases; unmatched junction nucleotides: 5. Germline CDR1 reads SGHKS; CDR2 reads YYEKEE (reference sequence). The CDR3 totals 15 residues. In nucleotides, the CDR3 is TGTGCCAGCAGGGAACGGGACAGCTCCTACAATGAGCAGTTCTTC. Its protein is CASRERDSSYNEQFF.

The V and J genes are TRBV25-1 and TRBJ2-7, with 9 bases matching TRBD1. V lost 4 bases, J lost 5 bases, and 6 bases stayed unmatched. Per the germline V gene, CDR1 is MGHDK and CDR2 is SYGVNS. CDR3 size: 14 residues. CDR3 in DNA: TGTGCCAGCAGTGGGGACAGGGAAATCGACGAGCAGTACTTC. Translated, it gives CASSGDREIDEQYF.

This clone was observed a handful of times. This chain uses TRBV2 with TRBJ2-1, with 10 nucleotides matching TRBD2. Trimming cost V 6 bases and J 7 bases; bases outside gene matches: 12. The germline V gene has CDR1 SNHLY and CDR2 FYNNEI. This CDR3 region has 16 residues. This CDR3 is CASRISGGSGKNEQFF. DNA for the CDR3: TGTGCCAGCAGGATTAGCGGGGGGTCGGGCAAAAATGAGCAGTTCTTC.

In its sample, this clone was seen once. V is TRBV5-1 and J is TRBJ1-1; no firm D call. The CDR3 consists of 12 residues. Trimming cost V 1 base and J 3 bases, with 4 bases left between them. Germline V gene sequence: CDR1 SGHRS, CDR2 YFSETQ. CDR3 coding DNA: TGCGCCAGCAGCTTGACCGACACTGAAGCTTTCTTT. Residues: CASSLTDTEAFF.

This chain links TRBV5-1 with TRBJ1-1; TRBD1 agrees at 7 bases. The CDR3 spans 15 residues. The V segment lost 3 bases and the J segment 1 base; nucleotides outside the gene matches: 6. Germline V gene sequence: CDR1 SGHRS, CDR2 YFSETQ. As DNA, the CDR3 is TGCGCCAGCAGCTCGTTTCAGGGGGGGAACACTGAAGCTTTCTTT. Translation gives CASSSFQGGNTEAFF. Full variable domain (rest looked up from reference TRBV5-1 and TRBJ1-1): KAGVTQTPRYLIKTRGQQVTLSCSPISGHRSVSWYQQTPGQGLQFLFEYFSETQRNKGNFPGRFSGRQFSNSRSEMNVSTLELGDSALYLCASSSFQGGNTEAFFGQGTRLTVV.

The chain has TRBV19 and TRBJ1-4, with 9 bases aligning to TRBD1. This CDR3 is 15 amino acids long. Germline CDR1 LNHDA, CDR2 SQIVND (reference sequence). The V segment lost 5 bases and the J segment 8 bases; nucleotides outside the gene matches: 9. CDR3 amino acids: CASSVPGQGHEKLFF. The CDR3 DNA reads TGTGCCAGTAGTGTTCCGGGACAGGGTCACGAAAAACTGTTTTTT.

The V call is TRBV2, the J call TRBJ2-1; maybe TRBD2 (5 bases). Germline V gives CDR1 SNHLY, CDR2 FYNNEI. CDR3 size: 12 residues. Trimming stripped 11 bases from V and 4 bases from J, with 12 bases between. The CDR3 bases are TGTGCCTCGAGGGCCGATTACAATGAGCAGTTCTTC. Its translation: CASRADYNEQFF.

The chain combines TRBV5-1 with TRBJ1-1, with 9 bases lining up with TRBD1. Germline-derived CDR1 and CDR2 are SGHRS and YFSETQ. The CDR3 spans 15 residues. With V trimmed by 5 bases and J by 3 bases, 8 bases remained unmatched. The CDR3 DNA reads as TGCGCCAGCAGGGGACAGGGCTCCTTTCACACTGAAGCTTTCTTT. This translates into CASRGQGSFHTEAFF.

The chain carries TRBV5-6 and TRBJ1-5, with 7 positions matching TRBD1. The CDR3 sequence is 15 residues long. Germline V gene sequence: CDR1 SGHDT, CDR2 YYEEEE. V shed 5 bases, J shed 3 bases, and the junction held 8 bases outside the gene matches. CDR3 DNA: TGTGCCAGCAGTCTCGGCGACAGGGACAATCAGCCCCAGCATTTT. This codes for CASSLGDRDNQPQHF.

This chain joins TRBV10-3 and TRBJ1-3; no reliable D call. Germline CDR1 is ENHRY and CDR2 is SYGVKD. The CDR3 contains 13 residues. The V gene lost 4 bases and the J gene lost 7 bases, with 11 bases spanning the gap. CDR3 loop: CAISVASRNTIYF. CDR3 in DNA: TGTGCCATCAGTGTAGCCAGCCGCAACACCATATATTTT.

This chain connects TRBV28 to TRBJ2-1; 14 bases are a match to TRBD2. This CDR3 spans 16 amino acids. Germline CDR1 is MDHEN and CDR2 is SYDVKM. V lost 0 bases to trimming and J lost 8 bases; unmatched junction nucleotides: 3. The CDR3 protein is CASSLWTSGGVDEQFF. The CDR3, as DNA: TGTGCCAGCAGTTTATGGACTAGCGGGGGGGTAGATGAGCAGTTCTTC.

This CDR3 reads CASGRADNSPLHF. CDR3 DNA: TGTGCCAGCGGTAGGGCGGATAATTCACCCCTCCACTTT. The V gene is TRBV6-5, the J gene TRBJ1-6; no clear D. V lost 8 bases and J 5 bases, leaving 10 bases between the germline ends. This CDR3 spans 13 amino acids. The germline V gene encodes CDR1 MNHEY and CDR2 SVGAGI.

The DNA for the CDR3 is TGTGCCAGCAGCTTGGGAGGGGGCAGGACCTACGAGCAGTACTTC. Translating gives CASSLGGGRTYEQYF. The chain couples TRBV5-4 to TRBJ2-7; 7 bases are a match to TRBD1. There are 15 residues in the CDR3. Per the germline V gene, CDR1 is SGHNT and CDR2 is YYREEE (reference sequence). V lost 0 bases to trimming and J lost 2 bases; unmatched junction nucleotides: 5.

The CDR3 DNA is TGTGCCAGCAGTGAAGAGGGTCAGAATCAGCCCCAGCATTTT. It specifies CASSEEGQNQPQHF. The V and J genes are TRBV6-1 and TRBJ1-5; D call uncertain. Trimming cost V 1 base and J 4 bases, with 8 bases left between them. The CDR3 covers 14 residues. CDR1 MNHNS and CDR2 SASEGT come from the germline V gene.

This clone was recorded only once. V is TRBV30 and J is TRBJ2-7; perhaps TRBD2 as D (6 bases). This CDR3 has 14 residues. V lost 1 base to trimming and J lost 1 base, with 11 bases between them. CDR1 GTSNPN and CDR2 SVGIG come from the germline V gene (reference sequence). The DNA for the CDR3 is TGTGCCTGGAGTGCGCGGGGATCATCCTACGAGCAGTACTTC. This translates into CAWSARGSSYEQYF.

DNA for the CDR3: TGCGCCAGCAGCTTGTTCCGTACCGGGGAGCTGTTTTTT. It codes for CASSLFRTGELFF. The chain has TRBV5-1 and TRBJ2-2; unclear D gene. CDR1 SGHRS and CDR2 YFSETQ come from the germline V gene. This CDR3 has 13 amino acids. Trimming pared 1 base from V and 5 bases from J, leaving 6 bases between.

CDR3: CASSQEGASVSYNEQFF. The CDR3 DNA sequence: TGTGCCAGCAGCCAAGAAGGGGCTTCGGTCTCCTACAATGAGCAGTTCTTC. The chain recombines TRBV4-2 with TRBJ2-1, with D tentatively TRBD1 (5 bases). The CDR3 consists of 17 residues. V lost 0 bases, J lost 0 bases, and 12 bases lay in between. CDR1 and CDR2 (germline): LGHNA, YNFKEQ.

V usage is TRBV28 and J usage is TRBJ2-3; the D is unclear. V was trimmed by 6 bases and J by 2 bases, leaving 6 bases between them. CDR1 and CDR2 from the germline V gene are MDHEN and SYDVKM. This CDR3 contains 12 residues. CDR3 nucleotides: TGTGCCAGCAGGGGCACCACAGATACGCAGTATTTT. It is translated as CASRGTTDTQYF.

The CDR3 loop is CASSSLKTGNSYEQYF. The CDR3 DNA reads TGTGCCAGCAGCTCTTTAAAGACAGGGAACTCCTACGAGCAGTACTTC. The chain links TRBV7-9 to TRBJ2-7, with 7 nucleotides matching TRBD1. The CDR3 totals 16 residues. J lost 0 bases, V lost 4 bases, and 9 bases had no gene match. The germline gives CDR1 SEHNR, CDR2 FQNEAQ (reference sequence). The full variable domain, its missing parts supplied by reference TRBV7-9 and TRBJ2-7, is DTGVSQNPRHKITKRGQNVTFRCDPISEHNRLYWYRQTLGQGPEFLTYFQNEAQLEKSRLLSDRFSAERPKGSFSTLEIQRTEQGDSAMYLCASSSLKTGNSYEQYFGPGTRLTVT.

The chain has TRBV5-5 and TRBJ1-5, with unresolved D. Deletions cut 1 base from V and 0 bases from J, with 8 bases between. The V gene's germline CDR1 is SGHKS and CDR2 YYEKEE (reference sequence). The CDR3 length is 15 residues. The CDR3 region is CASSLTGVSNQPQHF. CDR3 DNA: TGTGCCAGCAGCTTGACTGGAGTTAGCAATCAGCCCCAGCATTTT. The full variable domain, rest sourced from reference TRBV5-5 and TRBJ1-5, is DAGVTQSPTHLIKTRGQQVTLRCSPISGHKSVSWYQQVLGQGPQFIFQYYEKEERGRGNFPDRFSARQFPNYSSELNVNALLLGDSALYLCASSLTGVSNQPQHFGDGTRLSIL.

This chain joins TRBV2 and TRBJ1-1; possible D gene TRBD1, 5 bases. Trimming left V 4 bases short and J 4 bases short, with 10 bases between. The CDR3 runs to 13 residues. The V gene's germline CDR1 is SNHLY and CDR2 FYNNEI. CDR3 loop: CASSAGSSTEAFF. The CDR3 nucleotides read TGTGCCAGCAGTGCAGGGTCGAGCACTGAAGCTTTCTTT.

The chain recombines TRBV18 with TRBJ1-1, with a weak D call TRBD1 (6 bases). This CDR3 is built from 13 residues. CDR1 KGHSH and CDR2 LQKENI come from the germline V gene. Trimming shortened V by 6 bases and J by 1 base, and 9 bases separated the two germline ends. In DNA form, the CDR3 reads TGTGCCAGCTCCGGACAGAAGAACACTGAAGCTTTCTTT. Its protein product is CASSGQKNTEAFF.